These 25 T cell receptor beta chains share one sample of origin, sequenced in a study of T cell responses to AZD1222 COVID-19 vaccine. Only in-frame clones appear in the TCRdb table, and some are missing; sequencing was by immunoSEQ multiplex PCR. There are about 140,000 clones in the sample; 88% occur only once, and around 3.3% lies in the top ten. Material: peripheral blood, obtained on day 0 of AZD1222 vaccination. The receptors shown here come from an adult in good health.

The chain is built from TRBV5-5 and TRBJ2-3, with TRBD2 matching 12 bases. CDR3 length: 17 residues. With V trimmed by 1 base and J by 7 bases, 10 bases remained unmatched. In germline, CDR1 is SGHKS, CDR2 YYEKEE (reference sequence). CDR3 nucleotides: TGTGCCAGCAGCTTGCCCGTACTAGCGGGAGGCACGAATACGCAGTATTTT. Translated, it gives CASSLPVLAGGTNTQYF.

Worth noting for this clone: This CDR3 is also generated by other DNA sequences in the sample. This chain connects TRBV5-1 to TRBJ2-1, with 9 bases matching TRBD2. Germline V gene data show CDR1 as SGHRS and CDR2 as YFSETQ. The V and J ends lost 3 bases and 4 bases, in that order; junction bases with no gene match: 2. The CDR3 loop spans 14 amino acids. The CDR3 region is CASSSAGGYNEQFF. The CDR3 region has the DNA TGCGCCAGCAGCTCCGCGGGAGGGTACAATGAGCAGTTCTTC.

This clone turned up a few times. The V gene is TRBV4-1, the J gene TRBJ2-1, with TRBD2 identical over 11 bases. In germline, CDR1 is MGHRA, CDR2 YSYEKL. Trimming cost V 0 bases and J 6 bases; bases outside gene matches: 7. The CDR3 extends over 17 amino acids. Here the CDR3 DNA reads TGCGCCAGCAGCCAAGATTTTCTACTAGCGGGAGCCAATGAGCAGTTCTTC. Translating gives CASSQDFLLAGANEQFF.

V and J are TRBV4-3 and TRBJ2-1; D might be TRBD2 (6 bases). The CDR3 has 16 amino acids. V lost 1 base and J lost 8, with 18 bases in between. Germline CDR1 and CDR2: LGHNA and YSLEER. CDR3 residues: CASSQVWDFPLDEQFF. The CDR3, as DNA: TGCGCCAGCAGCCAAGTCTGGGACTTCCCCTTGGATGAGCAGTTCTTC.

The chain has TRBV5-4 and TRBJ1-2; TRBD1 might be the D (5 bases). Germline loops: CDR1 SGHNT, CDR2 YYREEE (reference sequence). V lost 2 bases to trimming and J lost 4 bases, with 9 bases between them. The CDR3 runs 13 residues. The CDR3 sequence is CASSFPTVYGYTF. The CDR3 DNA is TGTGCCAGCAGCTTCCCGACAGTCTATGGCTACACCTTC.

The chain is built from TRBV30 and TRBJ2-5, with D perhaps TRBD1 or TRBD2 (5 bases each). Germline-derived CDR1 and CDR2 are GTSNPN and SVGIG (reference sequence). The germline V and J ends were trimmed by 5 bases and 6 bases, with 16 bases remaining between them. This CDR3 region has 13 residues. The CDR3 loop is CAWGGRGQQTQYF. The CDR3 nucleotides read TGTGCCTGGGGGGGTCGTGGACAACAGACCCAGTACTTC.

The J gene is TRBJ1-6, the V gene TRBV11-2; D is uncertain. Germline CDR1 is SGHAT and CDR2 is FQNNGV. V lost 0 bases to trimming and J lost 7 bases, with 10 bases between them. The CDR3 has 15 residues. The CDR3 DNA is TGTGCCAGCAGCTTAGATTATGGGCACAATTCACCCCTCCACTTT. It encodes CASSLDYGHNSPLHF.

This clone was recorded once. The chain is built from TRBV5-1 and TRBJ1-6; D is unclear. V was trimmed by 3 bases and J by 5 bases, leaving 12 bases between them. Germline loops: CDR1 SGHRS, CDR2 YFSETQ. CDR3 length equals 15 residues. In DNA form, the CDR3 reads TGCGCCAGCAGCTCTAGGGCCTTAAATAATTCACCCCTCCACTTT. Encoded protein: CASSSRALNNSPLHF.

The CDR3 is CASTSRGFSGNTIYF. In nucleotides, the CDR3 is TGTGCCAGCACCTCAAGAGGATTCTCTGGAAACACCATATATTTT. The chain uses TRBV28 and TRBJ1-3; no clear D gene. The length of the CDR3 is 15 residues. V was shortened by 7 bases and J by 0 bases, with 13 bases between the two germline ends. Germline V gene data show CDR1 as MDHEN and CDR2 as SYDVKM. The full variable domain, completed using reference TRBV28 and TRBJ1-3, is DVKVTQSSRYLVKRTGEKVFLECVQDMDHENMFWYRQDPGLGLRLIYFSYDVKMKEKGDIPEGYSVSREKKERFSLILESASTNQTSMYLCASTSRGFSGNTIYFGEGSWLTVV.

V gene TRBV6-2 or TRBV6-3 combines with J gene TRBJ2-7; TRBD2 aligns across 8 bases. This CDR3 contains 16 residues. CDR1 is MNHEY, CDR2 SVGEGT, per germline. Losses at the gene ends were 0 bases for V and 5 bases for J; bases not matched to a gene: 9. The chain's CDR3 is CASSYSSGLVRDEQYF. The CDR3 region has the DNA TGTGCCAGCAGTTACTCCTCGGGACTAGTACGGGACGAGCAGTACTTC.

The chain joins TRBV4-1 to TRBJ2-1, with TRBD2 identical over 10 bases. The CDR3 has 17 amino acids. Germline-derived CDR1 and CDR2 are MGHRA and YSYEKL. Germline trimming cut 1 base from V and 5 bases from J; bases unmatched to any gene: 8. In nucleotides, the CDR3 is TGCGCCAGCAGCCAAGTAGATATGGGACTAGCGAACAATGAGCAGTTCTTC. Translation: CASSQVDMGLANNEQFF.

This chain joins TRBV27 and TRBJ1-2, with 8 positions matching TRBD1. The germline CDR1 and CDR2 sequences are MNHEY and SMNVEV (reference sequence). The CDR3 consists of 17 residues. V lost 3 bases, J lost 2 bases, and 11 bases stayed unmatched. The CDR3 loop reads CASSLRGQGFANYGYTF. In DNA form, the CDR3 reads TGTGCCAGCAGTTTGCGAGGACAGGGATTCGCCAACTATGGCTACACCTTC.

The chain couples TRBV7-8 to TRBJ1-1, with a weak D call TRBD1 (6 bases). Deletions cut 7 bases from V and 1 base from J, with 19 bases between. The germline CDR1 and CDR2 sequences are SGHVS and FQNEAQ. The CDR3 has 16 residues. CDR3 sequence reads: CASIPGDPFTNTEAFF. Here the CDR3 DNA reads TGTGCCAGCATCCCAGGGGACCCTTTTACGAACACTGAAGCTTTCTTT. The full variable domain, its missing parts supplied by reference TRBV7-8 and TRBJ1-1, is GAGVSQSPRYKVAKRGQDVALRCDPISGHVSLFWYQQALGQGPEFLTYFQNEAQLDKSGLPSDRFFAERPEGSVSTLKIQRTQQEDSAVYLCASIPGDPFTNTEAFFGQGTRLTVV.

This rearrangement joins TRBV18 to TRBJ2-7, with 9 bases identical to TRBD2. The V gene end was trimmed by 1 base and the J gene end by 7 bases; junction bases not matched to a gene: 8. The CDR3 runs to 15 residues. Germline V CDR1 and CDR2: KGHSH, LQKENI. CDR3 DNA sequence: TGTGCCAGCTCACCACGCGAGCTAGCGGGGCTTGAGCAGTACTTC. This translates into CASSPRELAGLEQYF. The full variable domain, its missing parts supplied by reference TRBV18 and TRBJ2-7, is NAGVMQNPRHLVRRRGQEARLRCSPMKGHSHVYWYRQLPEEGLKFMVYLQKENIIDESGMPKERFSAEFPKEGPSILRIQQVVRGDSAAYFCASSPRELAGLEQYFGPGTRLTVT.

The rearrangement joins TRBV28 to TRBJ1-5, with a tentative D call TRBD1 (5 bases). CDR3 length: 15 amino acids. The V end was cut by 2 bases, the J end by 4 bases, with 12 bases between. Germline loops: CDR1 MDHEN, CDR2 SYDVKM. The CDR3 sequence: CASSLRQQGNQPQHF. CDR3 coding DNA: TGTGCCAGCAGTTTAAGACAGCAGGGTAATCAGCCCCAGCATTTT.

The chain has TRBV4-2 and TRBJ1-2; D unclear. The germline gives CDR1 LGHNA, CDR2 YNFKEQ. The CDR3 is 12 amino acids. Trimming removed 2 bases from V and 5 bases from J, with 6 bases in between. The CDR3 sequence: CASSQRTYGYTF. The CDR3 coding sequence is TGTGCCAGCAGCCAACGGACTTATGGCTACACCTTC.

J is TRBJ1-1 and V is TRBV3-1 (or the pseudogene TRBV3-2); 10 positions match TRBD1. The germline CDR1 and CDR2 sequences are LGHDT and YNNKEL (reference sequence). The CDR3 consists of 15 residues. J was trimmed by 5 bases and V by 3 bases; bases with no gene match: 6. The CDR3 here is CASSQTTGGGTEAFF. In nucleotides, the CDR3 is TGTGCCAGCAGCCAGACGACAGGGGGCGGAACTGAAGCTTTCTTT.

The genes are TRBV25-1 and TRBJ2-3, with 15 bases fitting TRBD2. CDR1 is MGHDK, CDR2 SYGVNS, per germline. CDR3 length: 16 amino acids. V lost 1 base, J lost 4 bases, and 0 bases stayed unmatched. Here the CDR3 reads CASSEWTSGRADTQYF. The CDR3 bases are TGTGCCAGCAGTGAATGGACTAGCGGGAGGGCAGATACGCAGTATTTT. The whole variable domain, remainder taken from reference TRBV25-1 and TRBJ2-3, is EADIYQTPRYLVIGTGKKITLECSQTMGHDKMYWYQQDPGMELHLIHYSYGVNSTEKGDLSSESTVSRIRTEHFPLTLESARPSHTSQYLCASSEWTSGRADTQYFGPGTRLTVL.

This chain joins TRBV6-2 or TRBV6-3 and TRBJ1-1, with D unclear. The CDR3 totals 13 residues. Germline V gene data show CDR1 as MNHEY and CDR2 as SVGEGT. V was shortened by 6 bases and J by 0 bases, with 8 bases between the two germline ends. The CDR3 DNA reads TGTGCCAGCAGCCGGCAGATGAACACTGAAGCTTTCTTT. Translated: CASSRQMNTEAFF.

The rearrangement links TRBV6-1 to TRBJ1-4; D not resolved. The V end lost 2 bases, the J end lost 3 bases, and 10 bases lay between the germline ends. In germline, CDR1 is MNHNS, CDR2 SASEGT. The CDR3 has 15 amino acids. The CDR3 sequence: CASSELMRANEKLFF. The CDR3 DNA reads as TGTGCCAGCAGTGAATTAATGAGGGCTAATGAAAAACTGTTTTTT.

The chain has TRBV6-2 or TRBV6-3 and TRBJ2-7, with a weak D call TRBD2 (6 bases). From germline, CDR1 is MNHEY and CDR2 SVGEGT. V lost 4 bases and J lost 3, with 13 bases in between. The CDR3 is 14 residues long. DNA for the CDR3: TGTGCCAGCAGTTCCCCTAGCGTCTACTACGAGCAGTACTTC. This codes for CASSSPSVYYEQYF.

This clone was seen more than once but under ten times. The CDR3 DNA reads as TGCGCCAGCAGCCAAGACGACAGGGGAGGATCACCCCTCCACTTT. It translates to CASSQDDRGGSPLHF. The chain uses TRBV4-1 and TRBJ1-6; TRBD1 agrees at 8 bases. From germline, CDR1 is MGHRA and CDR2 YSYEKL. CDR3 length: 15 amino acids. V dropped 0 bases and J dropped 10; count of bases not matched to a gene: 5.

The rearrangement joins TRBV5-4 to TRBJ2-1; a weak D match, TRBD2 (5 bases). CDR1 is SGHNT and CDR2 is YYREEE in the germline V gene (reference sequence). The V and J ends lost 6 bases and 0 bases respectively, with 16 bases between them. The CDR3 is 16 amino acids. The CDR3 DNA reads TGTGCCAGCATCCGAGGGAGCTCGGACTCCTACAATGAGCAGTTCTTC. It encodes CASIRGSSDSYNEQFF.

This rearrangement joins TRBV7-6 to TRBJ2-3, with TRBD2 identical over 7 bases. The V gene's germline CDR1 is SGHVS and CDR2 FNYEAQ. Germline trimming cut 2 bases from V and 1 base from J; bases unmatched to any gene: 6. The CDR3 extends over 16 amino acids. Here the CDR3 DNA reads TGTGCCAGCAGCTTATACACAAGCGGGGGCACAGATACGCAGTATTTT. Translated, it gives CASSLYTSGGTDTQYF.

This sequence joins TRBV28 and TRBJ1-5, with D possibly matching TRBD1 (5 bases). This CDR3 contains 15 residues. The V and J ends lost 5 bases and 7 bases respectively, with 18 bases between them. Germline values: CDR1 MDHEN, CDR2 SYDVKM. The CDR3 here is CASSPPGQGGQPQHF. Here the CDR3 DNA reads TGTGCCAGCAGTCCCCCTGGTCAGGGAGGACAGCCCCAGCATTTT. Combining the CDR3 with reference TRBV28 and TRBJ1-5 gives the whole variable domain DVKVTQSSRYLVKRTGEKVFLECVQDMDHENMFWYRQDPGLGLRLIYFSYDVKMKEKGDIPEGYSVSREKKERFSLILESASTNQTSMYLCASSPPGQGGQPQHFGDGTRLSIL.